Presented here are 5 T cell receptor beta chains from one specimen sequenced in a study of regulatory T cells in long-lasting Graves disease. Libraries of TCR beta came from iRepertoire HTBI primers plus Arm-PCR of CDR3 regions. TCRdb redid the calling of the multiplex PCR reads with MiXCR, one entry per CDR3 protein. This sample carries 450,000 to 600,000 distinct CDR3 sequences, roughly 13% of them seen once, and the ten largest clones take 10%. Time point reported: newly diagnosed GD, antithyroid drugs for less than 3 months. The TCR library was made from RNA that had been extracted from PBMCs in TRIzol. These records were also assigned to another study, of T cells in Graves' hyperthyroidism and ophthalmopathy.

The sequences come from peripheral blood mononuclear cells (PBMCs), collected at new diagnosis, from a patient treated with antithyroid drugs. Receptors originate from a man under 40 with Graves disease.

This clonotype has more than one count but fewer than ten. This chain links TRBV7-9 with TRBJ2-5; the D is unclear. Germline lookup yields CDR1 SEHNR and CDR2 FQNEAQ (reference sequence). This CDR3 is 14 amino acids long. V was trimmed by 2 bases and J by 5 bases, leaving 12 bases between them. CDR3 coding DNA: TGTGCCAGCAGCTTATATAGGGTAATTGAGACCCAGTACTTC. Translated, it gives CASSLYRVIETQYF.

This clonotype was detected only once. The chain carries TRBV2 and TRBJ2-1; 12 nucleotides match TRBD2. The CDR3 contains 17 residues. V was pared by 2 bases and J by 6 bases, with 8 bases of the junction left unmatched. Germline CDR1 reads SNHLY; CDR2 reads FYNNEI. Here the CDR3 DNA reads TGTGCCAGCAGTGAACTTCCGCTAGCGGGAGGGAGCAATGAGCAGTTCTTC. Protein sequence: CASSELPLAGGSNEQFF. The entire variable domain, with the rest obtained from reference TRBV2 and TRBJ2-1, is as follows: EPEVTQTPSHQVTQMGQEVILRCVPISNHLYFYWYRQILGQKVEFLVSFYNNEISEKSEIFDDQFSVERPDGSNFTLKIRSTKLEDSAMYFCASSELPLAGGSNEQFFGPGTRLTVL.

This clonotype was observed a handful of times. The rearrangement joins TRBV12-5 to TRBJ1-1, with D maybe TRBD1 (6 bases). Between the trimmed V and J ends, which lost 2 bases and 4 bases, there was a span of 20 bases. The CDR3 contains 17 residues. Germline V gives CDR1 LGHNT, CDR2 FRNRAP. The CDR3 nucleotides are TGTGCTAGTGGTTTGACAGGGCCCTTTAGTCACGGCACTGAAGCTTTCTTT. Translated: CASGLTGPFSHGTEAFF.

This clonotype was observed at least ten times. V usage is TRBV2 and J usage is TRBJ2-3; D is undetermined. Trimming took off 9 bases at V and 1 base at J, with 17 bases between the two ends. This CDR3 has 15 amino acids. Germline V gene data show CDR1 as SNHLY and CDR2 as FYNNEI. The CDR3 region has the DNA TGTGCCAGTTTGATGGGCGCCTCAGGCACAGATACGCAGTATTTT. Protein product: CASLMGASGTDTQYF.

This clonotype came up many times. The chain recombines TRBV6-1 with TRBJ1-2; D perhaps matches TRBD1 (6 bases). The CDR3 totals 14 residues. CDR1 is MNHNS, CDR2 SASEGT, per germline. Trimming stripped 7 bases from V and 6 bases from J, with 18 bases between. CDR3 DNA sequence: TGTGCCAGCAAAAGGGACAAGGTCACGGATGGCTACACCTTC. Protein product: CASKRDKVTDGYTF.